This T cell receptor (beta chain) stems from a study of identical twins. Ten or more counts support this clonotype. Its target is unknown. One entry per CDR3 protein results from TCRdb running MiXCR on the 5' RACE reads. Of a few hundred thousand distinct CDR3 sequences listed, 9.6% are singletons. Overall study findings and caveats: Out-of-frame alpha sequences common to twins exhibited an excess of low generation probability. Weaker excess twin sharing was observed in beta out-of-frame sequences.

This sample also belongs to another study, concerning yellow fever vaccine responses in identical twins.

The receptor was isolated from a woman aged 18-29 years in good health. The sample consisted of PBMCs.

In DNA form, the CDR3 reads TGCGCCAGCAGCGTGGACTTTAGCTCCTACAATGAGCAGTTCTTC. Translated, it gives CASSVDFSSYNEQFF. The V and J genes are TRBV5-1 and TRBJ2-1; D perhaps matches TRBD2 (5 bases). Germline CDR1 reads SGHRS; CDR2 reads YFSETQ. The CDR3 contains 15 residues. V lost 4 bases, J lost 0 bases, and 11 bases lay in between.